The clone carrying this TCR beta chain turned up a few times. CDR3 length: 14 residues. CDR1 is WSHSY, CDR2 SAAADI, per germline. Trimming at V came to 6 bases and at J to 3 bases, leaving 3 bases not matched to a gene. This sample was included in a study of T cell repertoires in cytomegalovirus infection. TCRdb ran MiXCR on the reads and lists one entry per CDR3 protein. This sample carries 490,000 or so distinct CDR3 sequences, 11% of them seen once, and the ten largest clones take around 9.6%. The sequence was obtained from a human donor in good health (CMV status not recorded). Some clones in this sample may be carry-over from other donors' samples. The V gene is TRBV10-2, the J gene TRBJ2-7; 12 nucleotides agree with TRBD2. Sequenced material: PBMCs. The CDR3 coding sequence is TGCGCCAGCAGCCGGACTAGCGGGAACTACGAGCAGTACTTC. This sequence encodes CASSRTSGNYEQYF.